This TCR beta chain derives from a study of Ad26.COV2.S vaccination and SARS-CoV-2 variants. Background on the study: Donor was one of the participants in the Ad26.COV2.S arm of the COV1001 trial. Recipients of Ad26.COV2.S got it intramuscularly, once or twice 56 days apart.

Stated treatment: about 20 received Ad26.COV2.S at low or high dose, single or two shots; about 5 received placebo; per-sample allocation not given. The study sampled participants on day 63 after the first vaccine or placebo injection. Regarding the study as a whole: CD8+ and CD4+ T cells specific for spike reportedly responded with substantial breadth after vaccination.

Clones were read by immunoSEQ multiplex PCR, and TCRdb kept only the in-frame ones, dropping some. This table has some 270,000 clones, roughly 87% appearing once. The CDR3 spans 14 residues. The ends lost 5 bases at V and 2 bases at J; junction bases unmatched: 4. Per the germline V gene, CDR1 is SGHNT and CDR2 is YENEEA. As for this clone: Its matching antigen is unknown.

This TCR came from a person between 18 and 59 years old who received the Ad26.COV2.S COVID-19 vaccine or a placebo. The chain recombines TRBV11-3 with TRBJ2-3, with 7 bases identical to TRBD2. The source was peripheral blood, collected in a trial of Ad26.COV2.S vaccine versus placebo. The DNA for the CDR3 is TGTGCCAGCAGCCCTGGGGGGGACACAGATACGCAGTATTTT. Its protein is CASSPGGDTDTQYF.